This entry lists 2 T cell receptor beta chains sequenced from one sample in a study of immune evolution from preneoplasia to lung adenocarcinoma (dated by TCRdb to the early 2020s). Library generation was performed with the immunoSEQ multiplex PCR assay. This is the immuneACCESS table as TCRdb keeps it, with only in-frame sequences that have V and J called. A part of the clones is gone; compared with another copy, unresolved V genes explain less than half, and the rest is unexplained. The sample table lists several thousand clones, more than 65% of them with a count of one. In total, the top ten clones hold roughly a tenth of the sample. The specimen was FFPE adjacent normal lung tissue. All receptors come from a person aged 60-79 years with lung adenocarcinoma.

The CDR3 spells CASSLGAYQPQHF. The DNA of the CDR3 is TGTGCCAGCAGCTTAGGGGCTTATCAGCCCCAGCATTTT. J is TRBJ1-5 and V is TRBV11-2; D gene ambiguous. V gave up 1 base and J gave up 5 bases, with 6 bases separating them. The CDR3 contains 13 residues. The germline V gene has CDR1 SGHAT and CDR2 FQNNGV.

The chain carries TRBV7-2 and TRBJ2-3; 15 bases line up with TRBD2. The length of the CDR3 is 18 residues. V lost 5 bases to trimming and J lost 4 bases; unmatched junction nucleotides: 10. Germline CDR1 reads SGHTA; CDR2 reads FQGNSA. Written as DNA, the CDR3 is TGTGCCAGCAGCCCAAGGACTAGCGGGGGGGCTAGTGCAGATACGCAGTATTTT. Its translation is CASSPRTSGGASADTQYF.